The text below deals with one TCR beta chain. No antigen is known for it. The data stem from a study of beta chain features in type 1 diabetes. Study outcomes and limitations: Patients and controls would share equally any PCR tilt toward shorter templates. When VDJ junctions were examined, type 1 diabetes patients showed fewer insertions and more deletions. Shortening of TCRB CDR3s, moderate but significant, appeared in all four CD4+ subsets of Type 1 diabetes patients.

CD4+ cells of the naive, central memory, regulatory and stem cell-like memory types were sorted via CD45RO/CCR7/CD25/CD127/CD95/CD27. In all sorted populations, purity surpassed 95%. This CDR3 has 15 residues. The germline V and J ends were trimmed by 5 bases and 5 bases, with 15 bases remaining between them. Germline values: CDR1 ENHRY, CDR2 SYGVKD. Expressed TCRB transcripts were sequenced because the entire RNA isolate underwent reverse transcription. Sequencing was performed with immunoSEQ multiplex PCR; in TCRdb, only in-frame clones are kept and a portion is missing. The profile covers about 700,000 clones, with around an eighth appearing a single time and roughly 0.022% taken by the ten largest.

Sequenced material: naive CD4+ T cells from blood. The TCR originated in a young man with type 1 diabetes. The J gene is TRBJ2-2, the V gene TRBV10-3, with D perhaps matching TRBD2 (5 bases). The CDR3 DNA reads TGTGCCATCAGTACCCTAGCAGAACAGACCGGGGAGCTGTTTTTT. Its translation: CAISTLAEQTGELFF.